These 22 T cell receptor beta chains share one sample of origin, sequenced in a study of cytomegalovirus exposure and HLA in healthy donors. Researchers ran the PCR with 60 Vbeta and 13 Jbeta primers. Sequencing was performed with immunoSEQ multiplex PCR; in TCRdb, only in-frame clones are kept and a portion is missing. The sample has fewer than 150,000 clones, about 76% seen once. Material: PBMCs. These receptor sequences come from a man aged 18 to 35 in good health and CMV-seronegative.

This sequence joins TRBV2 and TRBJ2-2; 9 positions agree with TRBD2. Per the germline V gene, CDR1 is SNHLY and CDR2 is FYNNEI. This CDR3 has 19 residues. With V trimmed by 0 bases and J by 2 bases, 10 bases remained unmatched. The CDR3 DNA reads TGTGCCAGCAGTGAAGCCGGGACTAGCCCATACCTTAACACCGGGGAGCTGTTTTTT. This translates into CASSEAGTSPYLNTGELFF.

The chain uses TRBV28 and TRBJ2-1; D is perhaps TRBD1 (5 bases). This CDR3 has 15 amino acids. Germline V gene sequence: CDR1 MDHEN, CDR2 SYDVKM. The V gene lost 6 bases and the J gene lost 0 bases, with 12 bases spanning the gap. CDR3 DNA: TGTGCCAGCAGCCATGACAGAAGCTCCTACAATGAGCAGTTCTTC. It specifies CASSHDRSSYNEQFF.

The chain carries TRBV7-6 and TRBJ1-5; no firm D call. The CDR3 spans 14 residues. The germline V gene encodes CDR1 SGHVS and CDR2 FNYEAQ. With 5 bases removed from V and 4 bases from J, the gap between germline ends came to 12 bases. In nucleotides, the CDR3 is TGTGCCAGCAGCGAGGGTTACCCGAATCAGCCCCAGCATTTT. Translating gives CASSEGYPNQPQHF.

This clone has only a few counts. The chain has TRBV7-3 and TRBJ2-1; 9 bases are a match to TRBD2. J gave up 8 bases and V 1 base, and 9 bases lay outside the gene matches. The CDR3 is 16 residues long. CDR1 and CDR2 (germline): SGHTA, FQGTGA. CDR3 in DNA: TGTGCCAGCAGCTTAAGGGTCAGCGGGGGGATCCATGAGCAGTTCTTC. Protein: CASSLRVSGGIHEQFF.

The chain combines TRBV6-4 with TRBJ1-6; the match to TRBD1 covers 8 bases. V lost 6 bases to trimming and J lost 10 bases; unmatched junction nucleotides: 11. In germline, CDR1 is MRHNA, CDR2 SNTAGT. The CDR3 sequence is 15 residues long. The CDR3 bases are TGTGCCAGCAGCTCAGGACAGGGCGCCGGGTCACCCCTCCACTTT. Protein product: CASSSGQGAGSPLHF.

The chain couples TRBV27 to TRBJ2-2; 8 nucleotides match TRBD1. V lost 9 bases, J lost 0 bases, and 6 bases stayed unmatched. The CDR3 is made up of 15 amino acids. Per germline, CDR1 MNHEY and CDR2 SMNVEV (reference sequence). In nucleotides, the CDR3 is TGTGCCAGTAGACAGGGGACAACGAACACCGGGGAGCTGTTTTTT. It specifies CASRQGTTNTGELFF.

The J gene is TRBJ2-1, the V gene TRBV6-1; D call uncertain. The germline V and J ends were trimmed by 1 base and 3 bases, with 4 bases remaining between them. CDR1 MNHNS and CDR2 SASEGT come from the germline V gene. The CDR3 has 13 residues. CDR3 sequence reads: CASSEGGYNEQFF. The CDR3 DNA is TGTGCCAGCAGTGAAGGCGGCTACAATGAGCAGTTCTTC.

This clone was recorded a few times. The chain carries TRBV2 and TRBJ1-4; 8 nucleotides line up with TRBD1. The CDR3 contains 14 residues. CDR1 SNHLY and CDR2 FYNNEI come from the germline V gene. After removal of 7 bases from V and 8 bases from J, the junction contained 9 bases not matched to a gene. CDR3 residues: CASITDRAAEKLFF. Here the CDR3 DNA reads TGTGCCAGCATTACGGACAGGGCCGCGGAAAAACTGTTTTTT. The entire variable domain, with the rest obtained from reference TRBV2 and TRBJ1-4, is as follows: EPEVTQTPSHQVTQMGQEVILRCVPISNHLYFYWYRQILGQKVEFLVSFYNNEISEKSEIFDDQFSVERPDGSNFTLKIRSTKLEDSAMYFCASITDRAAEKLFFGSGTQLSVL.

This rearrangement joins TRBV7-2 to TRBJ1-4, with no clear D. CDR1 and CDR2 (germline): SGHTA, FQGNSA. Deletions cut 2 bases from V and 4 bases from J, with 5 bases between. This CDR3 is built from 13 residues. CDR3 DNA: TGTGCCAGCAGCTTACCCAATAATGAAAAACTGTTTTTT. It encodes CASSLPNNEKLFF.

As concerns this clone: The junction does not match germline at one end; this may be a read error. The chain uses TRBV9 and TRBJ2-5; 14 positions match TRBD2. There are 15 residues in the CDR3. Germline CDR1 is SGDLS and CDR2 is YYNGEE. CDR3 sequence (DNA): TGTGCCAGCAGTCTTGGACTAGCGGGGGGAGAGAGCCAGTACTTC. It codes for CASSLGLAGGESQYF.

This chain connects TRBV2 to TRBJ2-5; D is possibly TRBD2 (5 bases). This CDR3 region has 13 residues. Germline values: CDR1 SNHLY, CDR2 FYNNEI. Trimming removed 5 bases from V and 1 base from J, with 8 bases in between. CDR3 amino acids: CASSPGIQETQYF. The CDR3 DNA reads TGTGCCAGCAGTCCGGGGATCCAAGAGACCCAGTACTTC.

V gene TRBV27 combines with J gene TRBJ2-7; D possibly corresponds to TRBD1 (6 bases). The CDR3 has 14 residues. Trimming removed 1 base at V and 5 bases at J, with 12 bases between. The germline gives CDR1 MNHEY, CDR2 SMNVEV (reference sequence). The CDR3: CASSLYGQGNEQYF. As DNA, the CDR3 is TGTGCCAGCAGTTTATACGGTCAGGGGAACGAGCAGTACTTC.

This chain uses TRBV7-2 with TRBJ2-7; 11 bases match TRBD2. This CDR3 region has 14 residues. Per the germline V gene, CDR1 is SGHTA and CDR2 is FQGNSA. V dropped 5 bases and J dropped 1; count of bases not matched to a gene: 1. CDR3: CASSRLAGSYEQYF. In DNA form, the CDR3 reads TGTGCCAGCAGCCGACTAGCGGGGTCCTACGAGCAGTACTTC.

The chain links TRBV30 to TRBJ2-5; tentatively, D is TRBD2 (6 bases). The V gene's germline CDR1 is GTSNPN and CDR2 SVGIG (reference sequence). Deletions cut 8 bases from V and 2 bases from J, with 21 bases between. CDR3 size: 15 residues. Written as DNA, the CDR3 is TGTGCCCGTGGAGGGAGGCGGGCAGTTCAAGAGACCCAGTACTTC. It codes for CARGGRRAVQETQYF.

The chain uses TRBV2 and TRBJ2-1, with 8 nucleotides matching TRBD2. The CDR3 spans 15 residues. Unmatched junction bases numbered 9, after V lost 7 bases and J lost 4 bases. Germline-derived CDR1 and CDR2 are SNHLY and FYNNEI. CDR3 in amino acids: CASTPTSGVYNEQFF. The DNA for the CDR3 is TGTGCCAGCACCCCCACTAGCGGTGTTTACAATGAGCAGTTCTTC.

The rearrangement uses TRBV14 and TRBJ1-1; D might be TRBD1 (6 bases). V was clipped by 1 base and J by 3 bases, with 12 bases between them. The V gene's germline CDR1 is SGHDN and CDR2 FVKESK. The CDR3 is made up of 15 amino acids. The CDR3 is CASSQVTGRDTEAFF. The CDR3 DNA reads TGTGCCAGCAGCCAAGTTACAGGGAGGGACACTGAAGCTTTCTTT.

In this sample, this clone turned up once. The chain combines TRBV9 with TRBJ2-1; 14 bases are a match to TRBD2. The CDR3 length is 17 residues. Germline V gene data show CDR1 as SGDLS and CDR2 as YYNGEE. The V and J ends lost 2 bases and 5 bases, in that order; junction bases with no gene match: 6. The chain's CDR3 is CASSVSGTSGGHNEQFF. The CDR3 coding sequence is TGTGCCAGCAGCGTGAGCGGGACTAGCGGGGGCCACAATGAGCAGTTCTTC.

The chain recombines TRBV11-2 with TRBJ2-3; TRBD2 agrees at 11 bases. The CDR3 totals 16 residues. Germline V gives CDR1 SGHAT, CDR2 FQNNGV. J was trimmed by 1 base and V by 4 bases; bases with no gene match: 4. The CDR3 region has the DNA TGTGCCAGCAGCTCGTATAGCGGGGGGGGCACAGATACGCAGTATTTT. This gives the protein CASSSYSGGGTDTQYF.

The CDR3 DNA reads TGTGCCAGTAGTATACGACAGGGGCCTGAAGCTTTCTTT. Its translation is CASSIRQGPEAFF. V is TRBV19 and J is TRBJ1-1; 8 bases match TRBD1. Trimming took 2 bases from V and 6 from J; bases not matched to a gene: 2. The CDR3 consists of 13 residues. Germline CDR1 is LNHDA and CDR2 is SQIVND (reference sequence). The whole variable domain, filled in from reference TRBV19 and TRBJ1-1, reads DGGITQSPKYLFRKEGQNVTLSCEQNLNHDAMYWYRQDPGQGLRLIYYSQIVNDFQKGDIAEGYSVSREKKESFPLTVTSAQKNPTAFYLCASSIRQGPEAFFGQGTRLTVV.

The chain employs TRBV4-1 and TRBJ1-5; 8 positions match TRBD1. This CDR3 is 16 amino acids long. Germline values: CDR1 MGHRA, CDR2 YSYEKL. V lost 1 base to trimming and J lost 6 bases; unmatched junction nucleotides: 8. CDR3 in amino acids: CASSQVPGQGTQPQHF. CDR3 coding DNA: TGCGCCAGCAGCCAAGTGCCCGGACAGGGTACTCAGCCCCAGCATTTT.

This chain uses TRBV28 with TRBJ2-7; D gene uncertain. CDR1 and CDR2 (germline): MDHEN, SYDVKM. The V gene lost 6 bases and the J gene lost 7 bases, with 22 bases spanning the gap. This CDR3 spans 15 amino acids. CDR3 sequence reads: CASSLPLRVSCEQYF. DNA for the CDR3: TGTGCCAGCAGCCTACCCCTCCGTGTCTCCTGTGAGCAGTACTTC.

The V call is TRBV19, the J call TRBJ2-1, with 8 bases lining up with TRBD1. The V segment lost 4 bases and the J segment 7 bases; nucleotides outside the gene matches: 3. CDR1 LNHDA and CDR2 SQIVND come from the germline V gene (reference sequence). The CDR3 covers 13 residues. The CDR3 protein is CASSTRQGNEQFF. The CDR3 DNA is TGTGCCAGTAGTACGCGACAGGGGAATGAGCAGTTCTTC.